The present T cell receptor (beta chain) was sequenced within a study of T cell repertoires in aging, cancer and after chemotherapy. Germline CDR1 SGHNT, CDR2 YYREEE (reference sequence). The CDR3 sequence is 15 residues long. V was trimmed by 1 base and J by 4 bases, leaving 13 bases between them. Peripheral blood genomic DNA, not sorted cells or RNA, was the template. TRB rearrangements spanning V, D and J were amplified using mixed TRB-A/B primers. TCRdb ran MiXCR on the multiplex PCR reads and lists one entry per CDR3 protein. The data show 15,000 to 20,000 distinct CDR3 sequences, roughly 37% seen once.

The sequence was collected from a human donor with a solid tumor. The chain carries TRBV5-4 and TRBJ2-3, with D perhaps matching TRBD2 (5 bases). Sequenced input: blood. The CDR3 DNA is TGTGCCAGCAGCTTGTCCCGGGGTTTAGCAGATACGCAGTATTTT. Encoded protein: CASSLSRGLADTQYF.